The 17 T cell receptor beta chains presented below share a single source sample, sequenced in a study of response to subunit inactivated influenza vaccine. TCRdb re-called the RT-PCR reads through MiXCR, storing one row per CDR3 protein. The sample contains roughly 500,000 distinct CDR3 sequences, 15% to 20% of which appear only once. The source was CD4+ T cells sorted from PBMCs, collected approximately 25 months after vaccination. Receptors originate from a man in his fifties or sixties who received an inactivated influenza vaccine.

This clonotype came up a few times. The genes are TRBV6-2 or TRBV6-3 and TRBJ2-3, with D unresolved. Between the trimmed V and J ends, which lost 2 bases and 1 base, there was a span of 10 bases. The CDR3 covers 15 residues. Germline lookup yields CDR1 MNHEY and CDR2 SVGEGT. The CDR3, as DNA: TGTGCCAGCAGTTACGGGTATGGTGGCACAGATACGCAGTATTTT. Amino acid sequence: CASSYGYGGTDTQYF.

The sample holds a few counts of this clonotype. The genes are TRBV6-5 and TRBJ2-3; 13 positions agree with TRBD2. With 0 bases clipped from V and 1 base from J, the junction kept 1 base outside the gene matches. Germline assignment: CDR1 MNHEY and CDR2 SVGAGI. The CDR3 consists of 17 residues. Here the CDR3 DNA reads TGTGCCAGCAGTTACTCCGGACTAGCGGGGGGCACAGATACGCAGTATTTT. Its translation: CASSYSGLAGGTDTQYF.

This clonotype was detected a few times. The V call is TRBV20-1, the J call TRBJ1-1; 7 bases are a match to TRBD1. CDR1 and CDR2 from the germline V gene are DFQATT and SNEGSKA (reference sequence). The CDR3 extends over 14 amino acids. V lost 2 bases, J lost 3 bases, and 6 bases stayed unmatched. CDR3 residues: CSARLQGQDTEAFF. In DNA form, the CDR3 reads TGCAGTGCTAGACTACAGGGGCAGGACACTGAAGCTTTCTTT.

This clonotype was counted between two and nine times. The rearrangement joins TRBV28 to TRBJ2-7; no firm D call. The germline V and J ends were trimmed by 6 bases and 2 bases, with 20 bases remaining between them. Germline V lookup: CDR1 MDHEN, CDR2 SYDVKM. The CDR3 extends over 16 amino acids. The CDR3 region has the DNA TGTGCCAGCAGACCCCCCGTCGGCCCTGGGACCTACGAGCAGTACTTC. The encoded protein is CASRPPVGPGTYEQYF.

The V and J genes are TRBV15 and TRBJ2-5; D is possibly TRBD2 (5 bases). Germline CDR1 LNHNV, CDR2 YYDKDF (reference sequence). V was cut by 5 bases and J by 2 bases, with 15 bases left in between. This CDR3 spans 15 amino acids. In nucleotides, the CDR3 is TGTGCCACCAGCCCCAGGCGAGGGATGCAAGAGACCCAGTACTTC. It is translated as CATSPRRGMQETQYF.

The CDR3 DNA reads as TGTGCCAGCAGTTTTTCCGGGTCCAATCAGCCCCAGCATTTT. Translation: CASSFSGSNQPQHF. This rearrangement joins TRBV12-3 or TRBV12-4 to TRBJ1-5; no firm D call. The CDR3 covers 14 residues. The V and J ends lost 3 bases and 3 bases respectively, with 9 bases between them.

This sequence joins TRBV10-3 and TRBJ2-2; D remains ambiguous. In germline, CDR1 is ENHRY, CDR2 SYGVKD. The CDR3 length is 13 residues. Trimming shortened V by 6 bases and J by 3 bases, and 8 bases separated the two germline ends. In nucleotides, the CDR3 is TGTGCCATCAGCCATAGTGACACCGGGGAGCTGTTTTTT. Protein: CAISHSDTGELFF.

This clonotype was seen only a few times. The gene calls are TRBV20-1 and TRBJ2-7, with D perhaps TRBD1 (6 bases). The V end lost 0 bases, the J end lost 5 bases, and 17 bases lay between the germline ends. The length of the CDR3 is 15 residues. CDR1 and CDR2 (germline): DFQATT, SNEGSKA (reference sequence). In DNA form, the CDR3 reads TGCAGTGCTAGAGATGCCAGGGGCGCATACGACGAGCAGTACTTC. It codes for CSARDARGAYDEQYF.

This clonotype was seen more than once but under ten times. The gene calls are TRBV12-3 or TRBV12-4 and TRBJ2-3; no reliable D call. V was trimmed by 4 bases and J by 7 bases, leaving 18 bases between them. The CDR3 runs to 15 residues. In nucleotides, the CDR3 is TGTGCCAGCAGTTCGGATCCCCCCACGGGTTATACGCAGTATTTT. Residues: CASSSDPPTGYTQYF.

This clonotype turned up a few times. The chain recombines TRBV6-1 with TRBJ2-5, with a possible D match to TRBD2 (5 bases). CDR3 length: 15 amino acids. Germline values: CDR1 MNHNS, CDR2 SASEGT. The V end lost 5 bases, the J end lost 3 bases, and 16 bases lay between the germline ends. CDR3 amino acids: CASSILPGFKETQYF. In DNA, the CDR3 is TGTGCCAGCAGTATCCTGCCGGGATTCAAAGAGACCCAGTACTTC.

V is TRBV7-8 and J is TRBJ1-5, with TRBD1 matching 7 bases. CDR3 length equals 14 residues. Looked up from germline, CDR1 is SGHVS and CDR2 is FQNEAQ. Trimming cost V 2 bases and J 6 bases; bases outside gene matches: 4. The CDR3 bases are TGTGCCAGCAGCTTATACGCAGGGGGTCAGCCCCAGCATTTT. As protein: CASSLYAGGQPQHF.

This clonotype was counted only a few times. The chain has TRBV15 and TRBJ2-5, with 10 positions matching TRBD1. V shed 3 bases, J shed 1 base, and the junction held 8 bases outside the gene matches. Germline V gene data show CDR1 as LNHNV and CDR2 as YYDKDF (reference sequence). The CDR3 covers 17 residues. The CDR3: CATSSDRGRFVQETQYF. In DNA form, the CDR3 reads TGTGCCACCAGCAGCGACAGGGGGCGATTCGTCCAAGAGACCCAGTACTTC.

The chain couples TRBV29-1 to TRBJ2-5; 8 nucleotides match TRBD1. This CDR3 contains 13 residues. The germline CDR1 and CDR2 sequences are SQVTM and ANQGSEA. Trimming cost V 8 bases and J 2 bases; bases outside gene matches: 7. In DNA form, the CDR3 reads TGCAGCTCTCAGACAGGGGCACAAGAGACCCAGTACTTC. Its protein product is CSSQTGAQETQYF.

This clonotype has ten or more counts. The chain has TRBV20-1 and TRBJ2-1; 7 bases fit TRBD1. The length of the CDR3 is 14 residues. V was clipped by 3 bases and J by 4 bases; unmatched bases: 6. Germline CDR1 is DFQATT and CDR2 is SNEGSKA (reference sequence). CDR3 sequence reads: CSARWTGWYNEQFF. CDR3 coding DNA: TGCAGTGCTAGGTGGACAGGTTGGTACAATGAGCAGTTCTTC.

Only a few counts were recorded for this clonotype. The rearrangement links TRBV20-1 to TRBJ2-3, with TRBD2 matching over 7 bases. V gave up 4 bases and J gave up 3 bases; unmatched junction bases: 7. This CDR3 contains 14 residues. Germline CDR1 is DFQATT and CDR2 is SNEGSKA (reference sequence). Written as DNA, the CDR3 is TGCAGTGCTACGGGACTATATGTTACAGATACGCAGTATTTT. This sequence encodes CSATGLYVTDTQYF.

This clonotype was seen more than once but under ten times. The chain is built from TRBV4-2 and TRBJ2-5; 9 bases line up with TRBD2. CDR1 is LGHNA, CDR2 YNFKEQ, per germline. The length of the CDR3 is 15 residues. V dropped 1 base and J dropped 0; count of bases not matched to a gene: 0. The CDR3 loop reads CASSQGTSDQETQYF. CDR3 in DNA: TGTGCCAGCAGCCAAGGGACTAGCGACCAAGAGACCCAGTACTTC.

This clonotype was picked up a small number of times. This chain links TRBV29-1 with TRBJ2-2; 10 bases line up with TRBD2. CDR1 and CDR2 (germline): SQVTM, ANQGSEA. The CDR3 is 14 amino acids. The V segment lost 7 bases and the J segment 6 bases; nucleotides outside the gene matches: 8. The CDR3 nucleotides read TGCAGCGGTAGGACAGCGGGAGGGCCCGGGGAGCTGTTTTTT. Amino acid sequence: CSGRTAGGPGELFF.